This T cell receptor beta chain was documented in a study of CD8 T cells in ankylosing spondylitis. Per the germline V gene, CDR1 is SQVTM and CDR2 is ANQGSEA. Trimming removed 7 bases from V and 5 bases from J, with 17 bases in between. The CDR3 contains 13 residues. Study-wide points: Characteristic of ankylosing spondylitis blood, it appeared, was a TCR beta motif comprising about eight highly homologous variants.

TCRdb recomputed calls from the 5' RACE reads with MiXCR, one row per CDR3 protein. The sample yields about 420,000 distinct CDR3 sequences, about 22% seen once. Regarding this clonotype: Its antigen is unknown.

The clonotype originates from a male donor with ankylosing spondylitis. This chain links TRBV29-1 with TRBJ1-1, with D possibly being TRBD1 (5 bases). Sequenced material: blood, either unsorted or a sorted T cell fraction (not recorded which). The CDR3: CSAQGLWGTEAFF. Here the CDR3 DNA reads TGCAGCGCCCAGGGTCTTTGGGGGACTGAAGCTTTCTTT.